The 8 T cell receptor beta chains listed next were all sequenced from one sample in a study of T cell changes during pregnancy in multiple sclerosis. The repertoire was sequenced with immunoSEQ multiplex PCR; TCRdb's copy has only in-frame clones and lacks some. The sample consists of roughly 28,000 clones, over 80% of them appearing once. Source: CD8+ T cells from peripheral blood mononuclear cells, taken before pregnancy. The source is a female donor with multiple sclerosis, enrolled in a pregnancy study.

The chain combines TRBV27 with TRBJ1-4; 9 bases fit TRBD1. J lost 8 bases, V lost 6 bases, and 4 bases had no gene match. The CDR3 sequence is 13 residues long. CDR1 is MNHEY and CDR2 is SMNVEV in the germline V gene (reference sequence). This chain's CDR3 is CASRWTGEEKLFF. The CDR3 DNA reads TGTGCCAGCAGGTGGACAGGGGAGGAAAAACTGTTTTTT.

The CDR3, as DNA: TGCGCCAGCAGCCACGGACAGACCTACGAGCAGTACTTC. Its translation is CASSHGQTYEQYF. The chain uses TRBV4-1 and TRBJ2-7; possible D gene TRBD1, 6 bases. CDR3 length: 13 amino acids. The V end was cut by 3 bases, the J end by 2 bases, with 8 bases between. Germline values: CDR1 MGHRA, CDR2 YSYEKL.

The chain uses TRBV7-6 and TRBJ2-7, with D perhaps TRBD1 (6 bases). The CDR3 is 16 residues long. V was clipped by 10 bases and J by 3 bases, with 25 bases between them. CDR1 SGHVS and CDR2 FNYEAQ come from the germline V gene. The CDR3 DNA reads TGTGCCACCCCAAACCCCCCGAACAGGGAAAGCTACGAGCAGTACTTC. Amino acid sequence: CATPNPPNRESYEQYF.

J is TRBJ1-2 and V is TRBV29-1; no clear D gene. This CDR3 comprises 14 residues. CDR1 is SQVTM and CDR2 is ANQGSEA in the germline V gene. The V and J ends lost 0 bases and 2 bases respectively, with 10 bases between them. The CDR3 nucleotides read TGCAGCGTTGAAGATGTCGGCGGCAACTATGGCTACACCTTC. Its protein product is CSVEDVGGNYGYTF.

The V and J genes are TRBV4-3 and TRBJ2-3; 9 bases fit TRBD1. Germline loops: CDR1 LGHNA, CDR2 YSLEER. J gave up 3 bases and V 3 bases, and 16 bases lay outside the gene matches. This CDR3 region has 19 residues. CDR3 protein: CASSHNIYPGQGKTDTQYF. The CDR3 nucleotides are TGCGCCAGCAGCCATAACATCTACCCCGGACAGGGGAAGACAGATACGCAGTATTTT.

The chain combines TRBV6-4 with TRBJ1-5; 7 nucleotides line up with TRBD1. Germline CDR1 is MRHNA and CDR2 is SNTAGT. The CDR3 has 14 amino acids. The V gene end was trimmed by 5 bases and the J gene end by 6 bases; junction bases not matched to a gene: 7. As DNA, the CDR3 is TGTGCCAGCAGTCCCAACAGGGGATGTCAGCCCCAGCATTTT. Amino acids: CASSPNRGCQPQHF.

The chain uses TRBV30 and TRBJ2-2, with a weak D call TRBD1 (5 bases). The germline CDR1 and CDR2 sequences are GTSNPN and SVGIG (reference sequence). The ends were cut back, 4 bases at V and 3 bases at J, with 9 bases in the middle. The CDR3 is 13 residues long. CDR3 nucleotides: TGTGCCTGGAATAGGGGTGACACCGGGGAGCTGTTTTTT. It encodes CAWNRGDTGELFF. Filled out from reference TRBV30 and TRBJ2-2, the complete variable domain reads SQTIHQWPATLVQPVGSPLSLECTVEGTSNPNLYWYRQAAGRGLQLLFYSVGIGQISSEVPQNLSASRPQDRQFILSSKKLLLSDSGFYLCAWNRGDTGELFFGEGSRLTVL.

V and J are TRBV5-6 and TRBJ2-5, with D perhaps matching TRBD1 (5 bases). The tail of the sequence fits TRBJ2-7 better, so the J call may be wrong. This CDR3 spans 15 amino acids. Germline values: CDR1 SGHDT, CDR2 YYEEEE. The CDR3 bases are TGTGCCAGCAGCTTGGCTAACAGGCGCTCCTACGAGCAGTACTTC. This gives the protein CASSLANRRSYEQYF.